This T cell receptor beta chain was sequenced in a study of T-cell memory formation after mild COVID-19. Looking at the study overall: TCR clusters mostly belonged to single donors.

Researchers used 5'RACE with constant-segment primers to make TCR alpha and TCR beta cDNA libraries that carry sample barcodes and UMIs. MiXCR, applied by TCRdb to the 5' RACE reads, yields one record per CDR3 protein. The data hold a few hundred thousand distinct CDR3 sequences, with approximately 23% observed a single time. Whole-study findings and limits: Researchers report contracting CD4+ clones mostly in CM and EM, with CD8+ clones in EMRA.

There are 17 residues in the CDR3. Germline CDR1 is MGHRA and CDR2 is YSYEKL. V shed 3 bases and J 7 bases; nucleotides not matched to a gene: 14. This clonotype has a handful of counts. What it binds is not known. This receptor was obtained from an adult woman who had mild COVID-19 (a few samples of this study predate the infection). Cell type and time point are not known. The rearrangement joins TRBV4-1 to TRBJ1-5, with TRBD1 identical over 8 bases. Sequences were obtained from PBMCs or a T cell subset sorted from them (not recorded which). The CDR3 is CASSQDVTGGSFQPQHF. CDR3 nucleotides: TGCGCCAGCAGCCAGGACGTAACAGGGGGGAGTTTCCAGCCCCAGCATTTT.